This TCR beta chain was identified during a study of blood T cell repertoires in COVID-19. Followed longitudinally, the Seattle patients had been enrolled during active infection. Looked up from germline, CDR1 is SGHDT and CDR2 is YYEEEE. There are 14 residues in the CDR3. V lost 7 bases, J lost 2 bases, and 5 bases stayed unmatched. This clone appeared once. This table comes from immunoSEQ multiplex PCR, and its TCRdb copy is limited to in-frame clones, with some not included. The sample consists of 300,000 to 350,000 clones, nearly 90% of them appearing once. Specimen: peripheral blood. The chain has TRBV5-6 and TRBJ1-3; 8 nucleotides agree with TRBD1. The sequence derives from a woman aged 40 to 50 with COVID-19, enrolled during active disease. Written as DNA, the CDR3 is TGTGCCAGCGGCGACAGGGGAGCTGGAAACACCATATATTTT. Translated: CASGDRGAGNTIYF. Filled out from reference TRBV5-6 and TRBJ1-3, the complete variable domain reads DAGVTQSPTHLIKTRGQQVTLRCSPKSGHDTVSWYQQALGQGPQFIFQYYEEEERQRGNFPDRFSGHQFPNYSSELNVNALLLGDSALYLCASGDRGAGNTIYFGEGSWLTVV.